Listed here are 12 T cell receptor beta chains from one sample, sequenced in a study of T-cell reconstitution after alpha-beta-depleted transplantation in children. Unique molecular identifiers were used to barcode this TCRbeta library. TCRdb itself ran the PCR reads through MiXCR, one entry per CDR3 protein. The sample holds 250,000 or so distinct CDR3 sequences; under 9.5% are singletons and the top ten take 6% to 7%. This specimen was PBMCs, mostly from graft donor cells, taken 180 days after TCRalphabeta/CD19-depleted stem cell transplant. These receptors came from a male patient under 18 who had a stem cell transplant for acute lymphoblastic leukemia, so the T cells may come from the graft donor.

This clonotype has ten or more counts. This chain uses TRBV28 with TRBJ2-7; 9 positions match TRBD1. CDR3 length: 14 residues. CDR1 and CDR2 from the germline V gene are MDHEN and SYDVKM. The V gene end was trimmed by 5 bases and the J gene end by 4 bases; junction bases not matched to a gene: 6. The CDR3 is CASSRSGTGYEQYF. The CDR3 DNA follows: TGTGCCAGCAGTCGGTCCGGGACAGGGTACGAGCAGTACTTC.

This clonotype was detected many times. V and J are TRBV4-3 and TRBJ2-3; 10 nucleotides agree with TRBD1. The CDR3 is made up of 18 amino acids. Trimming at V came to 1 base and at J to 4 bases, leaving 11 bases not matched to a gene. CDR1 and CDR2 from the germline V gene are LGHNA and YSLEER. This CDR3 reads CASSQAPAGTGVSDTQYF. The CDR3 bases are TGCGCCAGCAGCCAAGCCCCGGCCGGGACAGGGGTCTCAGATACGCAGTATTTT.

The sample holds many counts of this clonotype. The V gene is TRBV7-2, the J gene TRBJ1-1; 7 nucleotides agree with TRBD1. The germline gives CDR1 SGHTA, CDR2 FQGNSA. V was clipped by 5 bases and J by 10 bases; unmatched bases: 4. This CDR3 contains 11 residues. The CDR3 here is CASSRGRVAFF. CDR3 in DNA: TGTGCCAGCAGCAGGGGGCGGGTAGCTTTCTTT.

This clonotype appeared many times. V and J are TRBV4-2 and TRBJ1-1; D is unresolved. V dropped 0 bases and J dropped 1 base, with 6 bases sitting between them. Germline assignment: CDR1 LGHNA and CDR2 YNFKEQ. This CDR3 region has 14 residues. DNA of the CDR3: TGTGCCAGCAGCCAAGATCGAGGGAACACTGAAGCTTTCTTT. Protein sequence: CASSQDRGNTEAFF.

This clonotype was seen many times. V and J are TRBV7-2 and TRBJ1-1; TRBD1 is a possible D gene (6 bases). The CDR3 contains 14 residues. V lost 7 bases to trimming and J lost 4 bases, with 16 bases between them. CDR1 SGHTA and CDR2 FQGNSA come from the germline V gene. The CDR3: CASIHPGRGTEAFF. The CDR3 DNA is TGTGCCAGCATACACCCGGGCAGGGGCACTGAAGCTTTCTTT.

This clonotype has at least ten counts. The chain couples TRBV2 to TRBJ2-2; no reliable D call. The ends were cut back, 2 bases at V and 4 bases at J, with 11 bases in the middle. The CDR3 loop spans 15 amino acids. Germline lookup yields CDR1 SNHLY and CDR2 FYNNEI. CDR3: CASSERFHLTGELFF. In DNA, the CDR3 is TGTGCCAGCAGTGAAAGATTCCACCTCACCGGGGAGCTGTTTTTT.

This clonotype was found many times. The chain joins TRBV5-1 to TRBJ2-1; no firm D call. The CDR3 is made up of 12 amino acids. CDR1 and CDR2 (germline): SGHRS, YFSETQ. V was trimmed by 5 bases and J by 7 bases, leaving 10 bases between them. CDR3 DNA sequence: TGCGCCAGCAGAGCCGGGCGGAATGAGCAGTTCTTC. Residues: CASRAGRNEQFF.

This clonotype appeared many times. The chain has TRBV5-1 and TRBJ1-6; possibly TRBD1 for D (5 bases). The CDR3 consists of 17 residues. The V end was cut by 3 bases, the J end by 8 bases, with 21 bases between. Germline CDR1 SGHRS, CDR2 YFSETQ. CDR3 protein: CASSSYSGTPKDSPLHF. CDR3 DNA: TGCGCCAGCAGCTCTTATTCCGGGACTCCCAAGGATTCACCCCTCCACTTT.

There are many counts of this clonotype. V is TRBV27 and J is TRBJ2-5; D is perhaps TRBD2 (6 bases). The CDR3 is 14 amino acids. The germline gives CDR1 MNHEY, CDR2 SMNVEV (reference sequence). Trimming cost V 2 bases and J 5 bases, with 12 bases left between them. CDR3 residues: CASSLGQAGETQYF. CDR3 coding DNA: TGTGCCAGCAGTTTAGGCCAGGCGGGGGAGACCCAGTACTTC.

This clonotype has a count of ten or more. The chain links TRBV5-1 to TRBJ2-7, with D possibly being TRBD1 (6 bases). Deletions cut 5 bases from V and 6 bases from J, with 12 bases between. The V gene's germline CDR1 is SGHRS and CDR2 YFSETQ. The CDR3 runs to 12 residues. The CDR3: CASRERGSEQYF. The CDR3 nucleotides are TGCGCCAGCAGAGAAAGGGGGAGCGAGCAGTACTTC.

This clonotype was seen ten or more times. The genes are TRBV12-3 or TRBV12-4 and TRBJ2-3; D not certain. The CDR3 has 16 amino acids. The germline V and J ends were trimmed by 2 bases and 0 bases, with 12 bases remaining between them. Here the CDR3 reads CASSLSRPTSTDTQYF. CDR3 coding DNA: TGTGCCAGCAGTTTAAGTCGGCCGACTAGCACAGATACGCAGTATTTT.

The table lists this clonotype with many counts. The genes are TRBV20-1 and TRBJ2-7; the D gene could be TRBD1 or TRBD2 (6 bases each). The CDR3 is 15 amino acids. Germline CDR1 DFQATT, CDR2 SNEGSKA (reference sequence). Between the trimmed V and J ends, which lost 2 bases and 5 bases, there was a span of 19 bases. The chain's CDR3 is CSARSPGAPSDEQYF. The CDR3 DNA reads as TGCAGTGCTAGATCCCCGGGGGCCCCTTCAGACGAGCAGTACTTC.